This T cell receptor beta chain was identified during a study of early T cells in non-severe SARS-CoV-2 infection. The germline V gene has CDR1 SGDLS and CDR2 YYNGEE. Trimming removed 0 bases at V and 1 base at J, with 10 bases between. The CDR3 length is 15 residues. MiXCR, applied by TCRdb to the 5' RACE reads, yields one record per CDR3 protein. This table holds around 61,000 distinct CDR3 sequences, under 14% found once. This clonotype was seen many times. V is TRBV9 and J is TRBJ2-5; TRBD2 is a possible D gene (6 bases). This TCR came from an adult who was a healthcare worker with PCR-confirmed SARS-CoV-2 infection or an uninfected control (not recorded which). Sequences were obtained from whole blood. CDR3 residues: CASSVAGESQETQYF. CDR3 DNA: TGTGCCAGCAGCGTAGCGGGGGAGTCCCAAGAGACCCAGTACTTC.